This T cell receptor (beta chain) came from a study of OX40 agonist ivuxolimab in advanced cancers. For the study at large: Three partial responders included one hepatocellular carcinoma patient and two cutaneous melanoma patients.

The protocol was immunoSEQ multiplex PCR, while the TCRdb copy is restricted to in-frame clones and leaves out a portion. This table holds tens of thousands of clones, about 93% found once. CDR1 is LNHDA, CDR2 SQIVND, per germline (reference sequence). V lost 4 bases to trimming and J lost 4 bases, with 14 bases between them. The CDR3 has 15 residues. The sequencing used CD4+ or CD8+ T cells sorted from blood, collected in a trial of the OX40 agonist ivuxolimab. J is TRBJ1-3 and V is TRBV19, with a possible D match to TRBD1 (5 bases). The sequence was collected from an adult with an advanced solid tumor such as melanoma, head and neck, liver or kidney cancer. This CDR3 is CASSRNRDLGNTIYF. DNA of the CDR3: TGTGCCAGTAGTAGAAACCGGGACCTAGGAAACACCATATATTTT.